Shown below are 26 T cell receptor beta chains from a single sample sequenced in a study of T cells in tumors after PD-1 blockade. Measured with immunoSEQ multiplex PCR; TCRdb has only the in-frame clones, and not every one. Of 30,000 to 35,000 clones listed, 73% are singletons. Sequencing was performed on PBMCs, taken after anti-PD-1 treatment. The receptors originated from a human donor with basal cell carcinoma.

The V and J genes are TRBV6-5 and TRBJ2-3; the D gene is possibly TRBD1 (5 bases). Germline values: CDR1 MNHEY, CDR2 SVGAGI. V lost 5 bases to trimming and J lost 7 bases, with 13 bases between them. The CDR3 contains 13 residues. The CDR3 nucleotides read TGTGCCAGCAGTCCTCAACAGGCACATACGCAGTATTTT. Amino acids: CASSPQQAHTQYF.

CDR3 DNA sequence: TGTGCCAGCAGCCAAGCTGGGAGGGGGAGGACTGAAGCTTTCTTT. It yields the protein CASSQAGRGRTEAFF. The chain joins TRBV14 to TRBJ1-1; the D gene is possibly TRBD1 (6 bases). V was pared by 1 base and J by 5 bases, with 14 bases between. Per the germline V gene, CDR1 is SGHDN and CDR2 is FVKESK. The CDR3 consists of 15 residues.

This sequence joins TRBV5-1 and TRBJ1-5, with 7 bases lining up with TRBD1. The CDR3 is made up of 14 amino acids. Per germline, CDR1 SGHRS and CDR2 YFSETQ. With 0 bases clipped from V and 5 bases from J, the junction kept 2 bases outside the gene matches. The CDR3 spells CASSLGQGDQPQHF. DNA for the CDR3: TGCGCCAGCAGCTTGGGACAGGGAGATCAGCCCCAGCATTTT.

This clone was observed once. V is TRBV7-2 and J is TRBJ2-3, with D possibly matching TRBD2 (5 bases). V was cut by 5 bases and J by 6 bases, with 15 bases left in between. Germline CDR1 and CDR2: SGHTA and FQGNSA. CDR3 length equals 14 residues. CDR3 sequence (DNA): TGTGCCAGCAGCCCGATAACTAGTTCCGATACGCAGTATTTT. Its protein product is CASSPITSSDTQYF.

V and J are TRBV6-4 and TRBJ1-5, with D possibly matching TRBD1 (6 bases). Trimming removed 5 bases from V and 1 base from J, with 12 bases in between. CDR3 size: 15 residues. Looked up from germline, CDR1 is MRHNA and CDR2 is SNTAGT. This chain's CDR3 is CASSPQGQSNQPQHF. CDR3 sequence (DNA): TGTGCCAGCAGTCCACAGGGACAAAGCAATCAGCCCCAGCATTTT.

The gene calls are TRBV5-1 and TRBJ2-3; TRBD2 agrees at 7 bases. The V gene's germline CDR1 is SGHRS and CDR2 YFSETQ. Losses at the gene ends were 9 bases for V and 4 bases for J; bases not matched to a gene: 14. This CDR3 is built from 15 residues. The CDR3 region has the DNA TGCGCCACCTCGCAAATTGGGGGAGGGGCAGATACGCAGTATTTT. Protein product: CATSQIGGGADTQYF.

The chain uses TRBV27 and TRBJ2-1; D tentatively reads TRBD1 or TRBD2 (5 bases each). There are 16 residues in the CDR3. Germline loops: CDR1 MNHEY, CDR2 SMNVEV (reference sequence). Trimming removed 4 bases at V and 3 bases at J, with 16 bases between. CDR3 bases: TGTGCCAGCAGTTCCCTGTCCGGGACCCTCTACAATGAGCAGTTCTTC. Amino acid sequence: CASSSLSGTLYNEQFF.

This chain's CDR3 is CASSQRRVSDEQFF. The CDR3 DNA is TGTGCCAGCAGCCAACGCAGGGTTTCGGATGAGCAGTTCTTC. The chain uses TRBV9 and TRBJ2-1; a weak D match, TRBD1 (5 bases). V shed 4 bases and J shed 8 bases, with 16 bases lying between them. Looked up from germline, CDR1 is SGDLS and CDR2 is YYNGEE. The CDR3 runs to 14 residues.

The V gene is TRBV7-2, the J gene TRBJ2-6; perhaps TRBD2 as D (7 bases). The CDR3 is 16 residues long. Trimming shortened V by 2 bases and J by 4 bases, and 12 bases separated the two germline ends. Germline assignment: CDR1 SGHTA and CDR2 FQGNSA. The CDR3 sequence is CASSLSGGPGANVLTF. CDR3 DNA: TGTGCCAGCAGCTTATCGGGGGGCCCCGGGGCCAACGTCCTGACTTTC.

V and J are TRBV7-9 and TRBJ2-1; 16 nucleotides align to TRBD2. The CDR3 has 19 residues. Per the germline V gene, CDR1 is SEHNR and CDR2 is FQNEAQ (reference sequence). V lost 6 bases to trimming and J lost 4 bases; unmatched junction nucleotides: 12. CDR3 amino acids: CASRGGLAGGPALYNEQFF. DNA for the CDR3: TGTGCCAGCAGAGGGGGACTAGCGGGAGGGCCGGCTTTGTACAATGAGCAGTTCTTC.

In this sample, this clone turned up a few times. V is TRBV5-4 and J is TRBJ1-2; D might be TRBD1 (5 bases). CDR1 and CDR2 (germline): SGHNT, YYREEE (reference sequence). The CDR3 has 11 residues. V dropped 1 base and J dropped 14 bases, with 12 bases sitting between them. DNA of the CDR3: TGTGCCAGCAGCTTGCGGGGCCCGTGGACCTTC. Translated, it gives CASSLRGPWTF. Combining the CDR3 with reference TRBV5-4 and TRBJ1-2 gives the whole variable domain ETGVTQSPTHLIKTRGQQVTLRCSSQSGHNTVSWYQQALGQGPQFIFQYYREEENGRGNFPPRFSGLQFPNYSSELNVNALELDDSALYLCASSLRGPWTFGSGTRLTVV.

Only one count was recorded for this clone. V usage is TRBV29-1 and J usage is TRBJ2-5; 9 bases map to TRBD2. The CDR3 length is 14 residues. The J segment lost 3 bases and the V segment lost 6 bases, leaving 8 bases of the junction unmatched. CDR1 is SQVTM, CDR2 ANQGSEA, per germline. The DNA for the CDR3 is TGCAGCGTAACGTATAGCGGGAGCGAAGAGACCCAGTACTTC. Translating gives CSVTYSGSEETQYF.

This rearrangement joins TRBV3-1 (or the pseudogene TRBV3-2) to TRBJ1-2; 9 positions agree with TRBD1. Germline CDR1 LGHDT, CDR2 YNNKEL (reference sequence). This CDR3 contains 17 residues. The trim removed 1 base at V and 4 bases at J, leaving 10 bases unmatched. The CDR3 DNA follows: TGTGCCAGCAGCCAAGTACTTGGGACAGGGTTCAGCTATGGCTACACCTTC. This codes for CASSQVLGTGFSYGYTF.

The rearrangement links TRBV4-3 to TRBJ1-2; 8 bases agree with TRBD1. Germline V gives CDR1 LGHNA, CDR2 YSLEER. CDR3 length: 16 amino acids. The V and J ends lost 1 base and 6 bases, in that order; junction bases with no gene match: 10. CDR3 sequence (DNA): TGCGCCAGCAGCCAAGTAGGGGCCGGCAGGGGGCATGGCTACACCTTC. Its translation: CASSQVGAGRGHGYTF.

The chain links TRBV28 to TRBJ1-3; TRBD1 is a possible D gene (5 bases). The length of the CDR3 is 15 residues. The V gene lost 4 bases and the J gene lost 1 base, with 11 bases spanning the gap. Germline V gene lookup returns CDR1 MDHEN and CDR2 SYDVKM. The CDR3 here is CASSSGRRSGNTIYF. CDR3 DNA sequence: TGTGCCAGCAGTTCAGGGAGAAGGTCTGGAAACACCATATATTTT.

The chain joins TRBV5-6 to TRBJ1-5; D is uncertain. Trimming pared 6 bases from V and 6 bases from J, leaving 19 bases between. Germline V gene sequence: CDR1 SGHDT, CDR2 YYEEEE. This CDR3 region has 15 residues. The CDR3 DNA reads TGTGCCAGCACCCGGGAGGTAGGGTGGAGTCAGCCCCAGCATTTT. The encoded protein is CASTREVGWSQPQHF.

The chain employs TRBV28 and TRBJ1-5, with TRBD1 matching 10 bases. CDR3 length: 16 amino acids. CDR1 and CDR2 (germline): MDHEN, SYDVKM. J lost 3 bases, V lost 7 bases, and 9 bases had no gene match. CDR3 protein: CASTFGDRGPNQPQHF. The CDR3, as DNA: TGTGCCAGCACCTTCGGGGACAGGGGACCCAATCAGCCCCAGCATTTT.

The chain uses TRBV3-1 (or the pseudogene TRBV3-2) and TRBJ2-7; D gene uncertain. Deletions cut 2 bases from V and 6 bases from J, with 8 bases between. The CDR3 extends over 12 amino acids. The V gene's germline CDR1 is LGHDT and CDR2 YNNKEL (reference sequence). CDR3 sequence (DNA): TGTGCCAGCAGCCAACAGTGGCGCGAGCAGTACTTC. Translated: CASSQQWREQYF.

V is TRBV5-4 and J is TRBJ1-6; TRBD1 is a possible D gene (6 bases). With 0 bases removed from V and 5 bases from J, the gap between germline ends came to 6 bases. Germline-derived CDR1 and CDR2 are SGHNT and YYREEE (reference sequence). The CDR3 runs to 14 residues. CDR3 loop: CASSLEGDNSPLHF. The CDR3 nucleotides are TGTGCCAGCAGCTTGGAGGGGGATAATTCACCCCTCCACTTT.

This clone was recorded a few times. This chain joins TRBV6-5 and TRBJ2-7; possible D gene TRBD2, 6 bases. Germline V gives CDR1 MNHEY, CDR2 SVGAGI. Trimming cost V 8 bases and J 7 bases, with 15 bases left between them. The CDR3 loop spans 12 amino acids. CDR3 coding DNA: TGTGCCAGCGGAGGGACCCTTGGGGAGCAGTACTTC. Protein product: CASGGTLGEQYF.

The chain employs TRBV14 and TRBJ2-3, with 8 bases matching TRBD1. The CDR3 length is 16 residues. With 0 bases clipped from V and 3 bases from J, the junction kept 5 bases outside the gene matches. The germline CDR1 and CDR2 sequences are SGHDN and FVKESK. The CDR3 DNA reads as TGTGCCAGCAGCCAAGAAGGACAGGGATCTACAGATACGCAGTATTTT. This encodes CASSQEGQGSTDTQYF.

This sequence joins TRBV30 and TRBJ1-3; D perhaps matches TRBD1 (5 bases). Germline lookup yields CDR1 GTSNPN and CDR2 SVGIG (reference sequence). The V end lost 5 bases, the J end lost 2 bases, and 7 bases lay between the germline ends. The CDR3 covers 12 residues. The CDR3 DNA reads as TGTGCCTGGGACAGTACTGGAAACACCATATATTTT. This encodes CAWDSTGNTIYF.

This chain joins TRBV25-1 and TRBJ2-7, with D possibly being TRBD2 (6 bases). Germline values: CDR1 MGHDK, CDR2 SYGVNS. V dropped 2 bases and J dropped 5 bases, with 16 bases sitting between them. The CDR3 is 15 residues long. CDR3 DNA sequence: TGTGCCAGCAGTGAAGTGCGTGGACTATTCGACGAGCAGTACTTC. It yields the protein CASSEVRGLFDEQYF.

The chain employs TRBV5-4 and TRBJ2-4; 8 nucleotides match TRBD1. Germline CDR1 SGHNT, CDR2 YYREEE (reference sequence). This CDR3 comprises 12 residues. After removal of 0 bases from V and 14 bases from J, the junction contained 4 bases not matched to a gene. The CDR3 loop is CASSLEDRAEYF. CDR3 coding DNA: TGTGCCAGCAGCTTGGAGGACAGGGCAGAGTACTTC. The full variable domain, in which reference TRBV5-4 and TRBJ2-4 provide the parts outside the CDR3, is ETGVTQSPTHLIKTRGQQVTLRCSSQSGHNTVSWYQQALGQGPQFIFQYYREEENGRGNFPPRFSGLQFPNYSSELNVNALELDDSALYLCASSLEDRAEYFGAGTRLSVL.

The V and J genes are TRBV19 and TRBJ2-3; 8 bases match TRBD1. Germline assignment: CDR1 LNHDA and CDR2 SQIVND (reference sequence). The length of the CDR3 is 14 residues. V dropped 9 bases and J dropped 5; count of bases not matched to a gene: 10. The CDR3 nucleotides are TGTGCCAGCATGAAGCAGGGGGCTGTAGATACGCAGTATTTT. Its protein is CASMKQGAVDTQYF.

The chain couples TRBV7-2 to TRBJ2-1; D perhaps matches TRBD2 (6 bases). Germline V lookup: CDR1 SGHTA, CDR2 FQGNSA. Deletions cut 4 bases from V and 6 bases from J, with 13 bases between. The CDR3 contains 14 residues. The CDR3 spells CASSYGGRPNEQFF. The DNA for the CDR3 is TGTGCCAGCAGCTATGGGGGGAGGCCCAATGAGCAGTTCTTC.